This TCR beta chain was identified in a study of vaccination effects on CD4 cells after COVID-19. Details on this clone: The target antigen is unknown.

Sequencing was preceded by expansion of antigen-specific CD4+ T cells with viral peptide pools in the ViraFEST assay. Having been cultured for less than 13 days, the cells underwent CD4+ T cell isolation. In the vaccine recipients, nucleocapsid antibodies were negative and there was no prior SARS-CoV-2 infection. Assay used: immunoSEQ multiplex PCR; TCRdb lists only in-frame clones, some missing. The sample has under 40,000 clones, around three quarters seen once. Trimming left V 4 bases short and J 3 bases short, with 10 bases between. This CDR3 has 13 amino acids. From germline, CDR1 is SGHTS and CDR2 YDEGEE.

The chain links TRBV5-8 to TRBJ1-1; D is uncertain. Material: CD4+ T cells from PBMCs cultured with HCoV-OC43 spike peptides, obtained before COVID-19 vaccination. This sample's subset: HCoV-OC43 spike overlapping peptide pool stimulation. The sequence was collected from a human donor who received a COVID-19 vaccine. The CDR3 region has the DNA TGTGCCAGCAGCCGAGGGCGGGACACTGAAGCTTTCTTT. Translated: CASSRGRDTEAFF.